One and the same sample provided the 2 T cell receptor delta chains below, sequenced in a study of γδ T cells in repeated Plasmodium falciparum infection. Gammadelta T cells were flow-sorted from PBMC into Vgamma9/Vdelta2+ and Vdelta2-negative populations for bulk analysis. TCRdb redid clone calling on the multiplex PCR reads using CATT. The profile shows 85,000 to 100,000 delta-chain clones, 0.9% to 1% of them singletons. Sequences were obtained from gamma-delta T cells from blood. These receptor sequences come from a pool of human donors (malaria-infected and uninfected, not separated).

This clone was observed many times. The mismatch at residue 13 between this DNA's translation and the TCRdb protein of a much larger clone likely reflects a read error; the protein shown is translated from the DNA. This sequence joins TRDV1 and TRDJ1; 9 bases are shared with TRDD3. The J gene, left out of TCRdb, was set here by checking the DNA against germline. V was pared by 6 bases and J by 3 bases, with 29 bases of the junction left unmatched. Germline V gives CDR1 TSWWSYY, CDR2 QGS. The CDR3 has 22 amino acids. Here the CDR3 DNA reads TGTGCTCTTGGAGATTTCCCTTCTGTGAGGGGGATACCGGGGGATACACCCGATAAACTCATCTTT. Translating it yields CALGDFPSVRGIPGDTPDKLIF.

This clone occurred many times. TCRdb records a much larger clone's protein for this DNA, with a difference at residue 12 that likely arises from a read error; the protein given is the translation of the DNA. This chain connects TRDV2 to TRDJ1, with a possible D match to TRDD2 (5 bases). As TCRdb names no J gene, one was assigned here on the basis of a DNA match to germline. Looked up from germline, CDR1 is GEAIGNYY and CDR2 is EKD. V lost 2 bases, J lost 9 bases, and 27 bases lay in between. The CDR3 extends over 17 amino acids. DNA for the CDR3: TGTGCCTGTGACAATTCCTTGTCTTACCCCGAGAGTGGTGAACTCATCTTT. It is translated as CACDNSLSYPESGELIF.